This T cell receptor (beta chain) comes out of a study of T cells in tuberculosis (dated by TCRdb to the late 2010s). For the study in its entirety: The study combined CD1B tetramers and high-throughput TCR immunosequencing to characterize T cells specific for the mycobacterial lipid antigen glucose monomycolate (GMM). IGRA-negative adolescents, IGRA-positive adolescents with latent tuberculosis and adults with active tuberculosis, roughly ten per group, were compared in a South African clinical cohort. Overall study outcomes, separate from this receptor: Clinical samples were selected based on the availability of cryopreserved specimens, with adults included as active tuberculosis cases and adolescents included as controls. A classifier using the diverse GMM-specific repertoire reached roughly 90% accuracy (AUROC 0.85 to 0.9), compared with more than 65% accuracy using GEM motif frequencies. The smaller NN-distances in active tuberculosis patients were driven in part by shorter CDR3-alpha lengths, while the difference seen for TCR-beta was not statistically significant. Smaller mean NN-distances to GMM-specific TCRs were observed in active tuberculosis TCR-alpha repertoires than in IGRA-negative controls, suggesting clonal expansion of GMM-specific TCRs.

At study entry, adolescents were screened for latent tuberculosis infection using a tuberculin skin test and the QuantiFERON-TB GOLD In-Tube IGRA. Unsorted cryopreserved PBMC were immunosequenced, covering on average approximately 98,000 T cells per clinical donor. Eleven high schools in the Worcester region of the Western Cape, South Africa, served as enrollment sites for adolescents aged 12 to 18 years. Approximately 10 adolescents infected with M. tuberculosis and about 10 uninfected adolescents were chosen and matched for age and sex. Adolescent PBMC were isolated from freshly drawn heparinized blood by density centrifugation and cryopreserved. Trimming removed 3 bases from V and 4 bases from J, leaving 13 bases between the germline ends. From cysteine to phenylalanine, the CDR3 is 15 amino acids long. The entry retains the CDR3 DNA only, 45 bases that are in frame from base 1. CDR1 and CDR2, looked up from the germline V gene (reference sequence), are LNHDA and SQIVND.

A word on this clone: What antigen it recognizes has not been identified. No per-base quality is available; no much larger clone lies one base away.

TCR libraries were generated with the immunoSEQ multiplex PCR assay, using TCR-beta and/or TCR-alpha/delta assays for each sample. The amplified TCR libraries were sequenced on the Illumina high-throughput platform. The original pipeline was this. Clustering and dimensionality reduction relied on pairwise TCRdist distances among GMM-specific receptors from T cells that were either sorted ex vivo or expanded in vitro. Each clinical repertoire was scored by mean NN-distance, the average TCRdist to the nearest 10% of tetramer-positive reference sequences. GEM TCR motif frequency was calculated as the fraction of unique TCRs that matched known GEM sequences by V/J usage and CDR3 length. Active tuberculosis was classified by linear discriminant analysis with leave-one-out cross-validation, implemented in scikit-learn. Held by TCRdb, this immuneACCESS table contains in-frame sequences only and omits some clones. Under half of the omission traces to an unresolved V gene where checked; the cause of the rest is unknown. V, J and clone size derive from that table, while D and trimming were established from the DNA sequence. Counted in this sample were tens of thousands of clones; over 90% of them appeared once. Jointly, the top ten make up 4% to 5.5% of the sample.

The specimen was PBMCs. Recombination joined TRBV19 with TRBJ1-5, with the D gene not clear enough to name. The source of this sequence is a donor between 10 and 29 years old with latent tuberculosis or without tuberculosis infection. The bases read TGTGCCAGTAGTATTGGGTGGCAGGTTAATCAGCCCCAGCATTTT. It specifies CASSIGWQVNQPQHF.